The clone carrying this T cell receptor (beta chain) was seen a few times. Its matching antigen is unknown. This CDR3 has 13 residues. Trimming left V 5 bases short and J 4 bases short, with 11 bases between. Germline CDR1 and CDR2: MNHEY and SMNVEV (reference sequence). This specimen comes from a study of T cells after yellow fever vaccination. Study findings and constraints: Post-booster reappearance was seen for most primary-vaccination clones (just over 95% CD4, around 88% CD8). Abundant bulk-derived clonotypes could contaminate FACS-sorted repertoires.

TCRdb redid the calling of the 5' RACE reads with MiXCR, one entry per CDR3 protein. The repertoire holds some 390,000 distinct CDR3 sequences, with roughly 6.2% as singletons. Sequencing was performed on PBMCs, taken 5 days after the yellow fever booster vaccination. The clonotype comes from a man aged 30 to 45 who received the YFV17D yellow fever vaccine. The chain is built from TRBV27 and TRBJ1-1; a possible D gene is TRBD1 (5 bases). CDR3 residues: CASSEGFITEAFF. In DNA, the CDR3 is TGTGCCAGCAGTGAGGGGTTTATCACTGAAGCTTTCTTT.